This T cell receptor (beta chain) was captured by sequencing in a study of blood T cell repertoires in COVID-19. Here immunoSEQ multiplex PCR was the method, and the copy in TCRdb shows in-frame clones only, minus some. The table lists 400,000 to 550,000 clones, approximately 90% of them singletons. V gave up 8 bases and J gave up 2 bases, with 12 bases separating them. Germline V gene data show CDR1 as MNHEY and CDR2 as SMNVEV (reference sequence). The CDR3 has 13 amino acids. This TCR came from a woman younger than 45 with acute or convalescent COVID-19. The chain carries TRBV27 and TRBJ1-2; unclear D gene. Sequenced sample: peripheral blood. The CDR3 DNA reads TGTGCCAGCTCCCCGCAGAGGAACTATGGCTACACCTTC. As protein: CASSPQRNYGYTF.